This is a list of T cell receptor beta chains from one sample in a study of control samples from healthy donors and cancer patients. Sequencing was performed with immunoSEQ multiplex PCR; in TCRdb, only in-frame clones are kept and a portion is missing. The table has more than 100,000 clones, approximately 88% seen once. The sequenced sample was blood. All receptors come from a man aged 40-50 years in good health. The CDR3 runs from the conserved cysteine through the conserved F or W. A D gene is named only where the DNA matches it firmly. Size is stated for part of the rows, as once, few or many counts, or as a class when the clone is expanded.

v_gene: TRBV6-6
d_gene: TRBD1
abundance: -
j_gene: TRBJ2-1
CDR3aa: CASSYSWTGGHNEQFF
CDR3nt: TGTGCCAGCAGTTACTCGTGGACAGGGGGTCACAATGAGCAGTTCTTC

v_gene: TRBV10-3
d_gene: -
abundance: -
j_gene: TRBJ1-6
CDR3aa: CAISSAGGNSPLHF
CDR3nt: TGTGCCATCAGTTCCGCGGGGGGCAATTCACCCCTCCACTTT

v_gene: TRBV7-8
d_gene: -
abundance: -
j_gene: TRBJ1-1
CDR3aa: CASSLGGLGEAFF
CDR3nt: TGTGCCAGCAGCTTAGGGGGTTTGGGTGAAGCTTTCTTT

v_gene: TRBV24-1
d_gene: -
abundance: -
j_gene: TRBJ2-1
CDR3aa: CATSDPRAFYNEQFF
CDR3nt: TGTGCCACCAGTGACCCCCGGGCTTTCTACAATGAGCAGTTCTTC

v_gene: TRBV5-1
d_gene: -
abundance: -
j_gene: TRBJ1-2
CDR3aa: CASSLNREHYGYTF
CDR3nt: TGCGCCAGCAGTCTGAACCGGGAACACTATGGCTACACCTTC

v_gene: TRBV15
d_gene: -
abundance: -
j_gene: TRBJ1-6
CDR3aa: CATSREAHHYSPLHF
CDR3nt: TGTGCCACCAGCAGAGAGGCACACCATTATTCACCCCTCCACTTT

v_gene: TRBV12-3/TRBV12-4
d_gene: -
abundance: -
j_gene: TRBJ2-3
CDR3aa: CASSPQDDTQYF
CDR3nt: TGTGCCAGCAGTCCCCAGGATGATACGCAGTATTTT

v_gene: TRBV5-1
d_gene: -
abundance: once
j_gene: TRBJ2-3
CDR3aa: CASSSRTRETDTQYF
CDR3nt: TGCGCCAGCAGCTCCCGGACAAGGGAGACAGATACGCAGTATTTT

v_gene: TRBV12-3/TRBV12-4
d_gene: -
abundance: -
j_gene: TRBJ2-7
CDR3aa: CASSYRETYEQYF
CDR3nt: TGTGCCAGCAGTTACAGGGAAACCTACGAGCAGTACTTC

v_gene: TRBV7-2
d_gene: -
abundance: -
j_gene: TRBJ2-7
CDR3aa: CASSLASTYEQYF
CDR3nt: TGTGCCAGCAGCTTAGCGTCTACCTACGAGCAGTACTTC

v_gene: TRBV5-1
d_gene: TRBD2
abundance: -
j_gene: TRBJ2-2
CDR3aa: CASSVPGQGHVEVAGGPIGELFF
CDR3nt: TGCGCCAGCAGCGTACCGGGACAGGGCCACGTCGAGGTAGCGGGGGGGCCCATCGGGGAGCTGTTTTTT